Reported below is one T cell receptor (beta chain). CDR1 is LNHDA and CDR2 is SQIVND in the germline V gene (reference sequence). This CDR3 spans 12 amino acids. V shed 2 bases and J shed 6 bases, with 5 bases lying between them. The data were produced by immunoSEQ multiplex PCR, yet TCRdb's version contains in-frame clones alone and is incomplete. The table has around 300,000 clones, approximately 90% seen once. This sample stems from a study of blood T cell repertoires in COVID-19. The V and J genes are TRBV19 and TRBJ1-5; no clear D gene. The receptor comes from a woman between 25 and 40 years old who had recovered from COVID-19. The sequencing input was PBMCs or T cells enriched from blood (not recorded which). In nucleotides, the CDR3 is TGTGCCAGTAGTATACAGGTTCAGCCCCAGCATTTT. Translated, it gives CASSIQVQPQHF.